The TCR beta chain described here comes from a study of T-cell reconstitution after alpha-beta-depleted transplantation in children. In its sample, this clonotype was seen a few times. The antigen is unknown. Study-level results: TCRbeta diversity was high at day 60 in some patients (a result of surviving recipient T cells and thymic progenitors). About two months after transplant, alpha-beta T cells reportedly came from several hundred expanded graft clones.

A TCRbeta library incorporating unique molecular identifiers was prepared. TCRdb called the PCR reads again in MiXCR, with one record for every CDR3 protein. The repertoire holds hundreds of thousands of distinct CDR3 sequences, with 20% to 30% as singletons. Trimming shortened V by 6 bases and J by 5 bases, and 11 bases separated the two germline ends. Germline CDR1 and CDR2: MNHEY and SVGEGT. The CDR3 covers 12 residues. The starting material was PBMCs, mostly from graft donor cells, obtained 360 days after TCRalphabeta/CD19-depleted stem cell transplant. The J gene is TRBJ2-7, the V gene TRBV6-2 or TRBV6-3, with a possible D match to TRBD1 (6 bases). The source of this sequence is a female patient aged 2-9 years who had a stem cell transplant for congenital amegakaryocytic thrombocytopenia, so the T cells may come from the graft donor. The CDR3 region is CASRDSQDEQYF. The CDR3 coding sequence is TGTGCCAGCAGGGACAGCCAGGACGAGCAGTACTTC.